Each of the 10 T cell receptor beta chains below was sequenced from the same sample in a study of CD8+ T cells in alopecia areata. Extraction and reverse transcription of RNA yielded cDNA as the sequencing template. Generated by immunoSEQ multiplex PCR, the TCRdb table keeps only in-frame clones and is missing some. The sample shows about 120,000 clones, 50% to 55% of them seen only once. Treatment of the sample: oral pan-JAK inhibitor, 5-10 mg twice daily. Material: CD4+ T cells sorted from blood, obtained at week 4, from a patient treated with tofacitinib. These receptors were collected from a human donor with alopecia areata.

The chain carries TRBV14 and TRBJ2-1; 9 bases line up with TRBD2. The length of the CDR3 is 15 residues. After removal of 1 base from V and 3 bases from J, the junction contained 1 base not matched to a gene. Germline V gene sequence: CDR1 SGHDN, CDR2 FVKESK. CDR3 sequence reads: CASSQVTSGYNEQFF. The CDR3 bases are TGTGCCAGCAGCCAAGTGACTAGCGGCTACAATGAGCAGTTCTTC.

The gene calls are TRBV18 and TRBJ1-2, with D possibly TRBD1 on 6 matching bases. The germline V gene has CDR1 KGHSH and CDR2 LQKENI. V was pared by 3 bases and J by 8 bases, with 16 bases between. The CDR3 sequence is 14 residues long. The CDR3 DNA is TGTGCCAGCTCACCGACTCAGGGGAGGAAGGGCTACACCTTC. Its translation: CASSPTQGRKGYTF. Filled out from reference TRBV18 and TRBJ1-2, the complete variable domain reads NAGVMQNPRHLVRRRGQEARLRCSPMKGHSHVYWYRQLPEEGLKFMVYLQKENIIDESGMPKERFSAEFPKEGPSILRIQQVVRGDSAAYFCASSPTQGRKGYTFGSGTRLTVV.

J is TRBJ2-1 and V is TRBV7-9, with D perhaps matching TRBD1 or TRBD2 (6 bases each). This CDR3 spans 13 amino acids. Trimming took 5 bases from V and 5 from J, leaving 10 bases between them. Germline loops: CDR1 SEHNR, CDR2 FQNEAQ (reference sequence). CDR3 DNA sequence: TGTGCCAGCAGCCGGGGGCTAGACAATGAGCAGTTCTTC. Its translation is CASSRGLDNEQFF.

The rearrangement joins TRBV29-1 to TRBJ2-1; the D gene is possibly TRBD2 (6 bases). Trimming cost V 5 bases and J 5 bases, with 16 bases left between them. The CDR3 extends over 14 amino acids. The germline V gene has CDR1 SQVTM and CDR2 ANQGSEA. The CDR3 bases are TGCAGCGTTAGCAAGAGACTAGTTGACAATGAGCAGTTCTTC. As protein: CSVSKRLVDNEQFF.

This chain joins TRBV27 and TRBJ2-1; D call uncertain. The CDR3 is 13 amino acids. The germline CDR1 and CDR2 sequences are MNHEY and SMNVEV (reference sequence). Trimming pared 5 bases from V and 4 bases from J, leaving 9 bases between. As DNA, the CDR3 is TGTGCCAGCAGTCCCTACCCATACAATGAGCAGTTCTTC. Protein sequence: CASSPYPYNEQFF.

The chain links TRBV6-5 to TRBJ1-1, with TRBD1 matching 10 bases. This CDR3 contains 14 residues. Germline trimming cut 6 bases from V and 4 bases from J; bases unmatched to any gene: 5. Germline-derived CDR1 and CDR2 are MNHEY and SVGAGI. The CDR3 nucleotides are TGTGCCAGCAGAACGGGACAGGGGACCACTGAAGCTTTCTTT. This sequence encodes CASRTGQGTTEAFF.

The chain is built from TRBV30 and TRBJ2-2; the D gene is possibly TRBD1 (5 bases). There are 15 residues in the CDR3. CDR1 and CDR2 from the germline V gene are GTSNPN and SVGIG (reference sequence). V dropped 2 bases and J dropped 5 bases, with 15 bases sitting between them. Here the CDR3 reads CAWSRVQGYTGELFF. The DNA of the CDR3 is TGTGCCTGGAGTCGCGTCCAGGGATATACCGGGGAGCTGTTTTTT.

This clone was detected a few times. The genes are TRBV6-1 and TRBJ2-7, with D perhaps assigned TRBD1 or TRBD2 (5 bases each). The germline gives CDR1 MNHNS, CDR2 SASEGT. There are 19 residues in the CDR3. V was shortened by 4 bases and J by 2 bases, with 27 bases between the two germline ends. CDR3 in DNA: TGTGCCAGCAGTGTAAGCAGGGCCGGGATCCGGTCTGCGGCCTACGAGCAGTACTTC. This codes for CASSVSRAGIRSAAYEQYF.

V is TRBV29-1 and J is TRBJ1-1, with TRBD1 as a possible D gene (5 bases). This CDR3 contains 14 residues. Germline lookup yields CDR1 SQVTM and CDR2 ANQGSEA. Trimming shortened V by 5 bases and J by 2 bases, and 15 bases separated the two germline ends. The CDR3 region is CSVSKQDSNTEAFF. In DNA form, the CDR3 reads TGCAGCGTTTCTAAACAGGATTCTAACACTGAAGCTTTCTTT.

This clone was counted a few times. The chain uses TRBV19 and TRBJ1-4; D call uncertain. V gave up 11 bases and J gave up 5 bases, with 21 bases separating them. The germline gives CDR1 LNHDA, CDR2 SQIVND (reference sequence). The CDR3 consists of 15 residues. The CDR3 coding sequence is TGTGCCGTCCGCCCCGGATACAATTGGAATGAAAAACTGTTTTTT. This gives the protein CAVRPGYNWNEKLFF.